One T cell receptor beta chain is described in this entry. The entry originates in a study of blood T cells in healthy people across ages. CDR3 length equals 14 residues. The V gene's germline CDR1 is SQVTM and CDR2 ANQGSEA. J lost 7 bases, V lost 5 bases, and 5 bases had no gene match. The authors ran a second PCR of about 6 to 12 cycles using a sample-barcoded 5' primer and a J-beta primer mix. One entry per CDR3 protein, called by TCRdb with MiXCR from the 5' RACE reads. The table lists around 900,000 distinct CDR3 sequences, around 54% of them singletons. The chain links TRBV29-1 to TRBJ2-1; 13 nucleotides line up with TRBD2. Sequencing was performed on blood. This receptor was identified in a woman between 55 and 75 years old in good health. The CDR3 DNA reads TGCAGCGTTCCCAGACTAGCGGGAGGAAATGAGCAGTTCTTC. This gives the protein CSVPRLAGGNEQFF.